The 28 T cell receptor beta chains below come from one sample, sequenced in a study of beta chain features in type 1 diabetes. All of the isolated RNA was reverse transcribed, so expressed TCRB transcripts were sequenced. Assay: immunoSEQ multiplex PCR; the TCRdb copy retains only in-frame clones and omits some. This sample has about 270,000 clones, with around an eighth found just once. The sample comprised naive CD4+ T cells from blood. These receptors came from a woman in her thirties or forties in good health.

The chain has TRBV5-1 and TRBJ1-4, with D tentatively TRBD1 (5 bases). Germline loops: CDR1 SGHRS, CDR2 YFSETQ. This CDR3 has 14 amino acids. Trimming removed 4 bases at V and 8 bases at J, with 15 bases between. The CDR3 DNA sequence: TGCGCCAGCAGCCCAGGGCCCCCGAACGAAAAACTGTTTTTT. Protein sequence: CASSPGPPNEKLFF.

At least ten counts were recorded for this clone. The J gene is TRBJ1-2, the V gene TRBV29-1; D not resolved. The V gene's germline CDR1 is SQVTM and CDR2 ANQGSEA. CDR3 length equals 12 residues. V dropped 3 bases and J dropped 4 bases, with 9 bases sitting between them. The CDR3 reads CSVDRLSYGYTF. The CDR3, as DNA: TGCAGCGTTGATCGACTGAGCTATGGCTACACCTTC.

This clone was recorded only once. The rearrangement uses TRBV5-1 and TRBJ1-2; tentatively, D is TRBD1 (5 bases). The CDR3 has 14 amino acids. Between the trimmed V and J ends, which lost 0 bases and 8 bases, there was a span of 14 bases. Per germline, CDR1 SGHRS and CDR2 YFSETQ. This chain's CDR3 is CASSLASQGGGYTF. The CDR3, as DNA: TGCGCCAGCAGCTTGGCCAGTCAGGGCGGAGGCTACACCTTC.

The chain is built from TRBV11-2 and TRBJ2-1; TRBD1 aligns across 7 bases. The CDR3 totals 17 residues. V lost 1 base, J lost 0 bases, and 6 bases stayed unmatched. Germline CDR1 and CDR2: SGHAT and FQNNGV. CDR3 DNA sequence: TGTGCCAGCAGCTTAGCCCTTGACAGGGTCTCCTACAATGAGCAGTTCTTC. Its protein product is CASSLALDRVSYNEQFF.

This clone turned up a few times. The genes are TRBV15 and TRBJ2-3; 8 bases line up with TRBD2. V lost 3 bases and J lost 5; bases outside the gene matches: 16. The CDR3 covers 18 residues. Germline CDR1 is LNHNV and CDR2 is YYDKDF (reference sequence). CDR3 loop: CATSSPLTVGTSRDTQYF. CDR3 in DNA: TGTGCCACCAGCAGTCCCCTAACCGTCGGGACTAGTAGAGATACGCAGTATTTT.

This rearrangement joins TRBV6-6 to TRBJ2-7; TRBD1 matches 9 bases. The length of the CDR3 is 15 residues. Germline V gene data show CDR1 as MNHNY and CDR2 as SVGAGI (reference sequence). J lost 7 bases, V lost 2 bases, and 9 bases had no gene match. The CDR3 nucleotides read TGTGCCAGCAGTTACAAGGGACAGGGTTCTCGAGAGCAGTACTTC. Amino acid sequence: CASSYKGQGSREQYF.

This clone showed up just a few times. This chain links TRBV6-5 with TRBJ2-5, with D tentatively TRBD1 (6 bases). The CDR3 runs 13 residues. CDR1 MNHEY and CDR2 SVGAGI come from the germline V gene. Trimming shortened V by 6 bases and J by 6 bases, and 14 bases separated the two germline ends. As DNA, the CDR3 is TGTGCCAGCAGCTTTGACAGGACCCAGACCCAGTACTTC. This encodes CASSFDRTQTQYF.

The chain carries TRBV18 and TRBJ1-1; perhaps TRBD1 as D (5 bases). This CDR3 is built from 16 residues. Trimming pared 4 bases from V and 3 bases from J, leaving 18 bases between. CDR1 is KGHSH, CDR2 LQKENI, per germline. CDR3 nucleotide sequence: TGTGCCAGCTCACTCCTTCGGGGGATTATGGACACTGAAGCTTTCTTT. Its translation is CASSLLRGIMDTEAFF. The whole variable domain, filled in from reference TRBV18 and TRBJ1-1, reads NAGVMQNPRHLVRRRGQEARLRCSPMKGHSHVYWYRQLPEEGLKFMVYLQKENIIDESGMPKERFSAEFPKEGPSILRIQQVVRGDSAAYFCASSLLRGIMDTEAFFGQGTRLTVV.

This clone was seen a few times. The gene calls are TRBV7-2 and TRBJ2-1, with unresolved D. This CDR3 has 15 amino acids. Germline V gene data show CDR1 as SGHTA and CDR2 as FQGNSA. V shed 2 bases and J shed 0 bases, with 8 bases lying between them. CDR3 amino acids: CASSLFQVSYNEQFF. The CDR3 DNA is TGTGCCAGCAGCTTATTCCAGGTCTCCTACAATGAGCAGTTCTTC.

The chain joins TRBV6-6 to TRBJ2-7; a possible D gene is TRBD2 (5 bases). The germline gives CDR1 MNHNY, CDR2 SVGAGI (reference sequence). Trimming removed 2 bases at V and 2 bases at J, with 7 bases between. CDR3 size: 13 residues. CDR3 bases: TGTGCCAGCAGTTACGGGCGGGCCTACGAGCAGTACTTC. It translates to CASSYGRAYEQYF.

V gene TRBV18 combines with J gene TRBJ1-1; D may be TRBD1 (5 bases). Trimming cost V 5 bases and J 4 bases, with 17 bases left between them. Germline assignment: CDR1 KGHSH and CDR2 LQKENI. CDR3 size: 15 residues. CDR3 loop: CASSADRWGSTEAFF. The CDR3 region has the DNA TGTGCCAGCTCAGCCGACAGATGGGGTAGCACTGAAGCTTTCTTT.

The chain links TRBV6-6 to TRBJ2-2, with D perhaps TRBD2 (7 bases). Trimming took 8 bases from V and 2 from J, leaving 18 bases between them. CDR3 length: 16 amino acids. Germline loops: CDR1 MNHNY, CDR2 SVGAGI (reference sequence). The CDR3 nucleotides are TGTGCCAGCGGACTCCTCGGGGGGCGCAACACCGGGGAGCTGTTTTTT. This translates into CASGLLGGRNTGELFF.

This chain links TRBV5-1 with TRBJ2-7; 10 bases fit TRBD1. Germline V CDR1 and CDR2: SGHRS, YFSETQ. This CDR3 comprises 15 residues. V dropped 0 bases and J dropped 4; count of bases not matched to a gene: 4. The chain's CDR3 is CASSLETGGRYEQYF. CDR3 DNA sequence: TGCGCCAGCAGCTTGGAGACAGGGGGCAGGTACGAGCAGTACTTC.

V gene TRBV19 combines with J gene TRBJ1-2, with TRBD1 matching over 10 bases. Germline CDR1 and CDR2: LNHDA and SQIVND (reference sequence). The CDR3 covers 13 residues. The ends lost 5 bases at V and 8 bases at J; junction bases unmatched: 5. CDR3 amino acids: CASSPDRGRGYTF. The CDR3 DNA sequence: TGTGCCAGTAGTCCTGACAGGGGGCGGGGCTACACCTTC.

This clone was seen a few times. J is TRBJ1-1 and V is TRBV19; the D gene is possibly TRBD1 (5 bases). Germline-derived CDR1 and CDR2 are LNHDA and SQIVND (reference sequence). Trimming took off 8 bases at V and 5 bases at J, with 18 bases between the two ends. This CDR3 has 14 residues. The CDR3 coding sequence is TGTGCCAGTCTCCATAGGGGAGGTCGGACTGAAGCTTTCTTT. Translated: CASLHRGGRTEAFF.

V and J are TRBV6-5 and TRBJ1-6; D uncertain. The CDR3 sequence is 15 residues long. V dropped 2 bases and J dropped 6 bases, with 11 bases sitting between them. Germline CDR1 MNHEY, CDR2 SVGAGI. The CDR3 here is CASSYGRNANSPLHF. CDR3 sequence (DNA): TGTGCCAGCAGTTACGGGCGAAATGCTAATTCACCCCTCCACTTT.

This chain connects TRBV18 to TRBJ1-1, with a weak D call TRBD1 (5 bases). Germline V gene lookup returns CDR1 KGHSH and CDR2 LQKENI. Trimming took 7 bases from V and 1 from J, leaving 10 bases between them. CDR3 length: 13 residues. The CDR3 reads CASCWGENTEAFF. CDR3 in DNA: TGTGCCAGCTGCTGGGGCGAGAACACTGAAGCTTTCTTT. Variable domain in full (rest from reference TRBV18 and TRBJ1-1): NAGVMQNPRHLVRRRGQEARLRCSPMKGHSHVYWYRQLPEEGLKFMVYLQKENIIDESGMPKERFSAEFPKEGPSILRIQQVVRGDSAAYFCASCWGENTEAFFGQGTRLTVV.

Many counts were recorded for this clone. The V and J genes are TRBV11-2 and TRBJ2-7; 10 bases match TRBD1. Germline lookup yields CDR1 SGHAT and CDR2 FQNNGV. With V trimmed by 11 bases and J by 6 bases, 10 bases remained unmatched. The CDR3 extends over 13 amino acids. The CDR3 nucleotides are TGTGCCGGATCAAACCGGGACAGGGGCGAGCAGTACTTC. Encoded protein: CAGSNRDRGEQYF.

The rearrangement links TRBV29-1 to TRBJ2-2, with D perhaps TRBD1 (5 bases). The CDR3 totals 18 residues. Between the trimmed V and J ends, which lost 4 bases and 0 bases, there was a span of 21 bases. Germline V lookup: CDR1 SQVTM, CDR2 ANQGSEA. CDR3 DNA sequence: TGCAGCGTTGGATCGTTCTCAGGGCTGTCCGCGAACACCGGGGAGCTGTTTTTT. It yields the protein CSVGSFSGLSANTGELFF.

This sequence joins TRBV10-3 and TRBJ2-3, with D uncertain. V gave up 4 bases and J gave up 1 base, with 6 bases separating them. The CDR3 contains 13 residues. The germline V gene has CDR1 ENHRY and CDR2 SYGVKD. CDR3 nucleotides: TGTGCCATCAGTGTCTCTCGCACAGATACGCAGTATTTT. It translates to CAISVSRTDTQYF.

The table lists this clone with a few counts. This chain links TRBV19 with TRBJ2-7; possibly TRBD2 for D (6 bases). The CDR3 sequence is 15 residues long. Germline-derived CDR1 and CDR2 are LNHDA and SQIVND (reference sequence). V was trimmed by 2 bases and J by 3 bases, leaving 14 bases between them. CDR3 DNA: TGTGCCAGTAGTATAAGCGCCGGGAGCCACTACGAGCAGTACTTC. Residues: CASSISAGSHYEQYF.

This clone was recorded a few times. This chain uses TRBV11-2 with TRBJ2-2, with D hard to call. The V end lost 1 base, the J end lost 0 bases, and 9 bases lay between the germline ends. CDR1 is SGHAT and CDR2 is FQNNGV in the germline V gene. The CDR3 consists of 16 residues. The CDR3 bases are TGTGCCAGCAGCTTAGGGCTGAGCGCGAACACCGGGGAGCTGTTTTTT. Its protein is CASSLGLSANTGELFF.

This clone was seen more than once but under ten times. The CDR3, as DNA: TGTGCTAGTAGCAACGCCTCCGGGACTCAATACGAGCAGTACTTC. This gives the protein CASSNASGTQYEQYF. This chain connects TRBV12-5 to TRBJ2-7; a weak D match, TRBD2 (6 bases). Germline values: CDR1 LGHNT, CDR2 FRNRAP. V dropped 8 bases and J dropped 4 bases, with 21 bases sitting between them. The CDR3 contains 15 residues.

The table lists this clone with a few counts. The V and J genes are TRBV7-9 and TRBJ2-1, with 9 positions matching TRBD1. The germline V gene encodes CDR1 SEHNR and CDR2 FQNEAQ (reference sequence). V shed 3 bases and J 8 bases; nucleotides not matched to a gene: 8. The CDR3 is 15 residues long. The CDR3 is CASSLIQGAVDEQFF. The CDR3 region has the DNA TGTGCCAGCAGCTTGATACAGGGGGCTGTGGATGAGCAGTTCTTC.

This clone appeared a few times. The V call is TRBV5-1, the J call TRBJ2-5; 14 bases match TRBD2. Unmatched junction bases numbered 6, after V lost 4 bases and J lost 4 bases. This CDR3 has 16 amino acids. Looked up from germline, CDR1 is SGHRS and CDR2 is YFSETQ. CDR3 sequence reads: CASSGTSGGSLETQYF. CDR3 in DNA: TGCGCCAGCAGCGGGACTAGCGGGGGATCGTTAGAGACCCAGTACTTC.

Ten or more counts support this clone. The V gene is TRBV7-2, the J gene TRBJ2-4; TRBD2 matches at 8 bases. Looked up from germline, CDR1 is SGHTA and CDR2 is FQGNSA. V was clipped by 1 base and J by 3 bases; unmatched bases: 5. The CDR3 has 16 residues. CDR3 residues: CASSLELAGGKNIQYF. As DNA, the CDR3 is TGTGCCAGCAGCTTAGAGCTAGCGGGCGGCAAAAACATTCAGTACTTC.

The rearrangement joins TRBV15 to TRBJ1-2; no clear D. This CDR3 has 13 residues. Trimming removed 0 bases at V and 8 bases at J, with 10 bases between. CDR1 and CDR2 from the germline V gene are LNHNV and YYDKDF (reference sequence). In DNA form, the CDR3 reads TGTGCCACCAGCAGAGATCGGGCGGGCGGCTACACCTTC. It encodes CATSRDRAGGYTF.

The rearrangement links TRBV5-1 to TRBJ2-5; the D gene is possibly TRBD1 (5 bases). Germline assignment: CDR1 SGHRS and CDR2 YFSETQ. V lost 1 base and J 5 bases, leaving 12 bases between the germline ends. The CDR3 has 14 residues. The CDR3 bases are TGCGCCAGCAGCTTGCAGCCAGGGCGGGAGACCCAGTACTTC. Translating gives CASSLQPGRETQYF.